What follows are 24 T cell receptor beta chains derived from one specimen sequenced in a study of neurological immune-mediated disorders. A single record per CDR3 protein comes from TCRdb applying MiXCR to the 5' RACE reads. The table includes tens of thousands of distinct CDR3 sequences, over 3.5% detected once. Sequencing input: CD4+ T cells from blood. These receptors all come from a middle-aged woman with multiple sclerosis.

In this sample, this clonotype turned up many times. The chain uses TRBV12-3 or TRBV12-4 and TRBJ2-2, with unresolved D. The CDR3 extends over 17 amino acids. V was clipped by 3 bases and J by 2 bases, with 16 bases between them. CDR3 protein: CASSFAPPGLNTGELFF. The CDR3 bases are TGTGCCAGCAGTTTCGCCCCCCCAGGTCTTAACACCGGGGAGCTGTTTTTT.

This sequence joins TRBV5-3 and TRBJ1-5; D may be TRBD1 (5 bases). TRBV5-3 carries the ORF label, with uncertain function. CDR3 size: 14 residues. The V gene lost 4 bases and the J gene lost 11 bases, with 19 bases spanning the gap. This chain's CDR3 is CARSRPGPGTAQHF. CDR3 DNA: TGTGCCAGAAGCCGACCGGGACCCGGTACAGCCCAGCATTTT.

This clonotype has a count of ten or more. The CDR3 reads CATSRGRADRYEQYF. In nucleotides, the CDR3 is TGTGCCACCAGTCGGGGAAGGGCAGACCGATACGAGCAGTACTTC. The chain is built from TRBV15 and TRBJ2-7; tentatively, D is TRBD2 (5 bases). V gave up 6 bases and J gave up 4 bases, with 19 bases separating them. The CDR3 covers 15 residues. The germline CDR1 and CDR2 sequences are LNHNV and YYDKDF (reference sequence).

This clonotype came up many times. The V call is TRBV12-5, the J call TRBJ2-1; 7 nucleotides align to TRBD1. The CDR3 is made up of 13 amino acids. Trimming cost V 6 bases and J 8 bases; bases outside gene matches: 7. The germline CDR1 and CDR2 sequences are LGHNT and FRNRAP. The CDR3 DNA reads TGTGCTAGTGGGCTGACAGGGTGGGATGAGCAGTTCTTC. Its translation is CASGLTGWDEQFF.

In its sample, this clonotype was seen a few times. This chain joins TRBV18 and TRBJ2-3, with D possibly being TRBD1 (6 bases). With 6 bases removed from V and 2 bases from J, the gap between germline ends came to 12 bases. Germline CDR1 is KGHSH and CDR2 is LQKENI. The CDR3 contains 14 residues. CDR3 in amino acids: CASSPGQHTDTQYF. As DNA, the CDR3 is TGTGCCAGCTCTCCCGGACAGCACACAGATACGCAGTATTTT.

This clonotype was seen many times. V usage is TRBV10-2 and J usage is TRBJ1-1; possibly TRBD1 for D (5 bases). CDR3 length equals 14 residues. V lost 3 bases, J lost 3 bases, and 11 bases lay in between. Germline values: CDR1 WSHSY, CDR2 SAAADI. In DNA, the CDR3 is TGCGCCAGCAGTGATCTCGTGGGGGACACTGAAGCTTTCTTT. The encoded protein is CASSDLVGDTEAFF.

This clonotype was counted at least ten times. The chain is built from TRBV7-9 and TRBJ1-1, with 7 bases that match TRBD1. Germline assignment: CDR1 SEHNR and CDR2 FQNEAQ (reference sequence). The CDR3 contains 13 residues. V gave up 5 bases and J gave up 2 bases; unmatched junction bases: 2. CDR3 DNA sequence: TGTGCCAGCAGCCGACAGGGAAACACTGAAGCTTTCTTT. Its translation is CASSRQGNTEAFF. Combining the CDR3 with reference TRBV7-9 and TRBJ1-1 gives the whole variable domain DTGVSQNPRHKITKRGQNVTFRCDPISEHNRLYWYRQTLGQGPEFLTYFQNEAQLEKSRLLSDRFSAERPKGSFSTLEIQRTEQGDSAMYLCASSRQGNTEAFFGQGTRLTVV.

This clonotype was seen many times. The rearrangement links TRBV5-1 to TRBJ1-1; the match to TRBD1 covers 10 bases. CDR3 length: 18 amino acids. Germline V gene data show CDR1 as SGHRS and CDR2 as YFSETQ. The V gene end was trimmed by 4 bases and the J gene end by 1 base; junction bases not matched to a gene: 13. The CDR3 region is CASSALPGTGARNTEAFF. The CDR3 DNA follows: TGCGCCAGCAGCGCTTTACCCGGGACAGGGGCCCGGAACACTGAAGCTTTCTTT.

This clonotype was recorded many times. The V call is TRBV18, the J call TRBJ2-7, with D unclear. CDR1 is KGHSH and CDR2 is LQKENI in the germline V gene. Trimming pared 6 bases from V and 0 bases from J, leaving 9 bases between. The CDR3 sequence is 13 residues long. The CDR3 nucleotides are TGTGCCAGCTCGGACCGGAGCTCCTACGAGCAGTACTTC. The encoded protein is CASSDRSSYEQYF.

This clonotype was seen repeatedly, ten times or more. This chain links TRBV29-1 with TRBJ2-1, with TRBD1 as a possible D gene (6 bases). CDR3 size: 10 residues. Deletions cut 6 bases from V and 14 bases from J, with 14 bases between. Germline V CDR1 and CDR2: SQVTM, ANQGSEA. The CDR3 loop is CSVVTGDEFF. The CDR3 DNA reads TGCAGCGTGGTGACAGGTGACGAGTTCTTC.

This clonotype has at least ten counts. J is TRBJ1-2 and V is TRBV20-1, with D perhaps TRBD1 (6 bases). CDR3 size: 10 residues. Trimming took 5 bases from V and 6 from J, leaving 7 bases between them. The germline V gene encodes CDR1 DFQATT and CDR2 SNEGSKA (reference sequence). The CDR3: CSAQGNGYTF. CDR3 sequence (DNA): TGCAGTGCTCAGGGGAATGGCTACACCTTC.

There are many counts of this clonotype. The CDR3 spells CSARAVFNYGYTF. The CDR3 region has the DNA TGCAGCGCCCGGGCAGTCTTTAACTATGGCTACACCTTC. The chain couples TRBV29-1 to TRBJ1-2; no definite D call. The germline V gene has CDR1 SQVTM and CDR2 ANQGSEA. The CDR3 totals 13 residues. V gave up 7 bases and J gave up 1 base, with 13 bases separating them.

This clonotype was recorded at least ten times. The chain carries TRBV11-2 and TRBJ2-5; 12 positions match TRBD2. Trimming removed 5 bases from V and 6 bases from J; junction bases left unmatched: 13. From germline, CDR1 is SGHAT and CDR2 FQNNGV. The CDR3 is 17 residues long. The CDR3 reads CASSLRTSGDGSKTQYF. CDR3 bases: TGTGCCAGCAGCCTACGGACTAGCGGGGATGGGAGCAAGACCCAGTACTTC.

The sample holds many counts of this clonotype. The chain employs TRBV5-1 and TRBJ1-6; the match to TRBD1 covers 8 bases. The junction had 2 bases not matched to a gene; V was cut back by 3 bases and J by 3 bases. CDR3 length: 15 amino acids. From germline, CDR1 is SGHRS and CDR2 YFSETQ. CDR3 loop: CASSSGQGYNSPLHF. As DNA, the CDR3 is TGCGCCAGCAGCTCCGGACAGGGCTATAATTCACCCCTCCACTTT.

In this sample, this clonotype turned up many times. At one of its ends the junction is not consistent with the germline gene, which may arise from a read error. The chain couples TRBV5-1 to TRBJ2-7, with D unresolved. This CDR3 has 14 residues. Germline assignment: CDR1 SGHRS and CDR2 YFSETQ. The CDR3 loop is CASSSVVSSNEQYF. The CDR3 DNA reads as TGCGCCAGCAGCTCGGTTGTTTCCTCCAACGAGCAGTACTTC. The full variable domain, with the rest looked up from reference TRBV5-1 and TRBJ2-7, is KAGVTQTPRYLIKTRGQQVTLSCSPISGHRSVSWYQQTPGQGLQFLFEYFSETQRNKGNFPGRFSGRQFSNSRSEMNVSTLELGDSALYLCASSSVVSSNEQYFGPGTRLTVT.

This clonotype was recorded at least ten times. This CDR3 reads CASRGTGVHEQYF. The CDR3 coding sequence is TGTGCCAGCAGAGGGACAGGGGTCCACGAGCAGTACTTC. J is TRBJ2-7 and V is TRBV14, with 10 nucleotides matching TRBD1. The V gene's germline CDR1 is SGHDN and CDR2 FVKESK. The CDR3 has 13 residues. Trimming took 6 bases from V and 5 from J; bases not matched to a gene: 4.

The sample holds many counts of this clonotype. The J gene is TRBJ2-3, the V gene TRBV2; maybe TRBD2 (5 bases). V was shortened by 5 bases and J by 4 bases, with 19 bases between the two germline ends. The germline V gene has CDR1 SNHLY and CDR2 FYNNEI. The CDR3 length is 16 residues. The CDR3 sequence is CASSTIARGGADTQYF. CDR3 in DNA: TGTGCCAGCAGTACAATAGCGCGAGGCGGCGCAGATACGCAGTATTTT. The full variable domain, in which reference TRBV2 and TRBJ2-3 provide the parts outside the CDR3, is EPEVTQTPSHQVTQMGQEVILRCVPISNHLYFYWYRQILGQKVEFLVSFYNNEISEKSEIFDDQFSVERPDGSNFTLKIRSTKLEDSAMYFCASSTIARGGADTQYFGPGTRLTVL.

This clonotype was counted ten times or more. The J gene is TRBJ1-6, the V gene TRBV5-1; D uncertain. The V end was cut by 4 bases, the J end by 8 bases, with 13 bases between. Germline V CDR1 and CDR2: SGHRS, YFSETQ. The CDR3 contains 14 residues. The CDR3 protein is CASSPGSRDSPLHF. CDR3 in DNA: TGCGCCAGCAGCCCGGGGAGTAGGGATTCACCCCTCCACTTT.

This clonotype was picked up many times. CDR3: CASSLSGVVNGYTF. CDR3 sequence (DNA): TGCGCCAGCAGCTTGAGCGGGGTTGTCAATGGCTACACCTTC. The V gene is TRBV5-1, the J gene TRBJ1-2; D remains unclear. V gave up 1 base and J gave up 6 bases, with 13 bases separating them. The length of the CDR3 is 14 residues. Germline V gene data show CDR1 as SGHRS and CDR2 as YFSETQ.

This clonotype appeared many times. The V and J genes are TRBV11-2 and TRBJ2-2, with D perhaps matching TRBD1 or TRBD2 (5 bases each). V gave up 2 bases and J gave up 5 bases, with 12 bases separating them. Germline V gene data show CDR1 as SGHAT and CDR2 as FQNNGV. CDR3 size: 15 residues. CDR3 DNA sequence: TGTGCCAGCAGCTTATATGGGGGTATGACCGGGGAGCTGTTTTTT. Protein sequence: CASSLYGGMTGELFF.

In this sample, this clonotype turned up many times. The chain uses TRBV6-5 and TRBJ2-6; TRBD2 aligns across 7 bases. This CDR3 region has 16 residues. CDR1 MNHEY and CDR2 SVGAGI come from the germline V gene. With 0 bases clipped from V and 2 bases from J, the junction kept 1 base outside the gene matches. The CDR3 bases are TGTGCCAGCAGTTACTCCGCGGGGGCTGGGGCCAACGTCCTGACTTTC. Translating gives CASSYSAGAGANVLTF.

This clonotype was detected many times. The chain recombines TRBV7-6 with TRBJ1-2; tentative D call: TRBD1 (6 bases). V lost 5 bases and J lost 7, with 14 bases in between. The CDR3 is 13 residues long. Germline loops: CDR1 SGHVS, CDR2 FNYEAQ. The CDR3 DNA follows: TGTGCCAGCAGCCTCAACAGGGAAGGTGGCTACACCTTC. It is translated as CASSLNREGGYTF.

At least ten counts were recorded for this clonotype. The V gene is TRBV29-1, the J gene TRBJ1-3; perhaps TRBD1 as D (6 bases). The CDR3 is 13 residues long. Trimming removed 7 bases from V and 2 bases from J, with 12 bases in between. In germline, CDR1 is SQVTM, CDR2 ANQGSEA. CDR3 protein: CSATTGTGNTIYF. In DNA form, the CDR3 reads TGCAGCGCAACAACAGGGACTGGAAACACCATATATTTT. Complete variable domain (other parts from reference TRBV29-1 and TRBJ1-3): SAVISQKPSRDICQRGTSLTIQCQVDSQVTMMFWYRQQPGQSLTLIATANQGSEATYESGFVIDKFPISRPNLTFSTLTVSNMSPEDSSIYLCSATTGTGNTIYFGEGSWLTVV.

Many counts were recorded for this clonotype. In DNA, the CDR3 is TGCGCCAGCAGCTTGGGTCTTAGCGGGGGCCCAGATACGCAGTATTTT. Its protein is CASSLGLSGGPDTQYF. V usage is TRBV5-1 and J usage is TRBJ2-3; 9 bases agree with TRBD2. CDR3 length: 16 amino acids. Germline V lookup: CDR1 SGHRS, CDR2 YFSETQ. The trim removed 0 bases at V and 4 bases at J, leaving 6 bases unmatched.